Listed below are T cell receptor beta chains from one sample, sequenced in a study of OX40 agonist ivuxolimab in advanced cancers. Profiled with immunoSEQ multiplex PCR; TCRdb holds only in-frame clones, not every one. Here the sample spans more than 80,000 clones, less than 95% being singletons. The specimen was CD4+ or CD8+ T cells sorted from blood, collected in a trial of the OX40 agonist ivuxolimab. These receptors all stem from an adult with an advanced solid tumor such as melanoma, head and neck, liver or kidney cancer. Both conserved end residues are part of each CDR3. Fields, in order: CDR3 DNA, CDR3 protein, clone size, D gene, V gene, J gene. D genes are given only for firm matches. Clone size is not always given. Where it is, it says once, few, many or a class for expanded clones.

TGTGCCAGCAGCGTTGCTCCACAAACTGACAATGAGCAGTTCTTC,CASSVAPQTDNEQFF,-,-,TRBV9,TRBJ2-1
TGTGCCAGCAGCTTAAGGTTACGGGGACCACCCTACGAGCAGTACTTC,CASSLRLRGPPYEQYF,-,-,TRBV11-3,TRBJ2-7
TGTGCCAGCTCAGAACAGGGTGGCCCAGATACGCAGTATTTT,CASSEQGGPDTQYF,-,-,TRBV18,TRBJ2-3
TGTGCCAGCAGTCTACAGGGGAGCGGGGCCAACGTCCTGACTTTC,CASSLQGSGANVLTF,-,TRBD1,TRBV6-6,TRBJ2-6
TGTGCCAGCACCCGGACAGGGGGCTTCTATGGCTACACCTTC,CASTRTGGFYGYTF,-,TRBD1,TRBV2,TRBJ1-2
TGTGCCAGCAGCCAAACCCGGGGCCCTGCGCGCGCTTTCTTT,CASSQTRGPARAFF,-,-,TRBV14,TRBJ1-1
TGTGCCAGTACTAGGGCACCGCTGAACACTGAAGCTTTCTTT,CASTRAPLNTEAFF,-,-,TRBV19,TRBJ1-1
TGTGCCAGCAGCCCCCAGCCGAACACCGGGGAGCTGTTTTTT,CASSPQPNTGELFF,-,-,TRBV7-9,TRBJ2-2
TGCGCCAGCAGCTTGGCCTCAACGTCGATCGGGGAGCTGTTTTTT,CASSLASTSIGELFF,-,-,TRBV5-1,TRBJ2-2
TGCGCCAGCAGCCAGGGACAGTACGACTCACGAGGGTCACCCCTCCACTTT,CASSQGQYDSRGSPLHF,-,TRBD1,TRBV4-1,TRBJ1-6
TGTGCCAGTAGTCAATCCGCAATGAAGGGGACCCAGTACTTC,CASSQSAMKGTQYF,-,-,TRBV19,TRBJ2-5
TGTGCCAGCAGTCGGGACAGGGGGTCCTACAATGAGCAGTTCTTC,CASSRDRGSYNEQFF,-,TRBD1,TRBV6-5,TRBJ2-1
TGTGCCAGTAGTATCACGGGAGCGGGGGCCAACGTCCTGACTTTC,CASSITGAGANVLTF,-,-,TRBV19,TRBJ2-6
TGTGCCAGTAGTATTCAGGGCAACAACGTCCTGACTTTC,CASSIQGNNVLTF,-,-,TRBV19,TRBJ2-6
TGTGCCAGCAGCGTAGGGATAGGGCAAGAGACCCAGTACTTC,CASSVGIGQETQYF,once,-,TRBV9,TRBJ2-5
TGTGCCACCAGCCGGGGGACAGGACCTTGGGAGCAGTACTTC,CATSRGTGPWEQYF,-,TRBD1,TRBV15,TRBJ2-7
TGTGCCAGCGGTATCTCCGTGGGCTCCTACAATGAGCAGTTCTTC,CASGISVGSYNEQFF,-,-,TRBV28,TRBJ2-1
TGTGCCAGCAGCCCCGAGACAGGTCCGGTGGTCACCCTCCACTTT,CASSPETGPVVTLHF,-,-,TRBV5-4,TRBJ1-6
TGTGCCAGCAGATCCGGGACAGGGGTGGGCAATCAGCCCCAGCATTTT,CASRSGTGVGNQPQHF,-,TRBD1,TRBV28,TRBJ1-5
TGTGCCAGCTCACCACGGACTCGATCCTACGAGCAGTACTTC,CASSPRTRSYEQYF,-,-,TRBV18,TRBJ2-7
TGTGCCAGCAGCGTAAGTCCTGCAGGTGCCTACGAGCAGTACTTC,CASSVSPAGAYEQYF,-,-,TRBV9,TRBJ2-7
TGTGCCAGCAGCTTAGGGGTTCCCTCCTATAATTCACCCCTCCACTTT,CASSLGVPSYNSPLHF,-,-,TRBV13,TRBJ1-6
TGTGCCAGCAGCCCATCCACTCGCGGCCAGTGGGATGAGCAGTTCTTC,CASSPSTRGQWDEQFF,-,-,TRBV7-8,TRBJ2-1
TGTGCCAGCAGCCACTATGAGACCCAGTACTTC,CASSHYETQYF,-,-,TRBV14,TRBJ2-5
TGCGCCAGCAGCTTGGTAGGGAGCGGGAGATCGGAAGGGACCCAGTACTTC,CASSLVGSGRSEGTQYF,-,TRBD2,TRBV5-1,TRBJ2-5
TGTGCCAGCAGCCCGCAGGGACACGCGAACACCGGGGAGCTGTTTTTT,CASSPQGHANTGELFF,-,-,TRBV9,TRBJ2-2
TGTGCCAGCAGTCCGGGGCAAGAGACCCAGTACTTC,CASSPGQETQYF,once,-,TRBV6-6,TRBJ2-5
TGCGCCAGCAGCCCAGGAGCGGGACTACGCACAGATACGCAGTATTTT,CASSPGAGLRTDTQYF,once,TRBD2,TRBV5-1,TRBJ2-3
TGTGCCAGCAGCTTGTATGCGGGAGACGACGGGAGGGCCCCAGATACGCAGTATTTT,CASSLYAGDDGRAPDTQYF,-,TRBD2,TRBV5-8,TRBJ2-3
TGTGCCAGCAGCTTGTGGGTAAACGAGCAGTACTTC,CASSLWVNEQYF,-,-,TRBV11-2,TRBJ2-7
TGTGCCAGCAGCTTAGCCCCTAGGCAAGAGACCCAGTACTTC,CASSLAPRQETQYF,-,-,TRBV7-6,TRBJ2-5
TGTGCCAGCAGCCAGCAAGCGGGTAGCGCCAATGAGCAGTTCTTC,CASSQQAGSANEQFF,-,-,TRBV27,TRBJ2-1
TGTGCCAGCAGCATAACAGGGGAGGCTGGAAACACCATATATTTT,CASSITGEAGNTIYF,-,TRBD1,TRBV7-2,TRBJ1-3
TGTGCCATCAGTAAGACACCGAACACTGAAGCTTTCTTT,CAISKTPNTEAFF,few,-,TRBV10-3,TRBJ1-1
TGTGCCATCAGTAATCTCGGGACAGTCACAGATACGCAGTATTTT,CAISNLGTVTDTQYF,-,TRBD1,TRBV10-3,TRBJ2-3
TGTGCCAGCAGTGACTTTTCGGGGGCTGGGTATGCCGGCTACACCTTC,CASSDFSGAGYAGYTF,-,-,TRBV6-4,TRBJ1-2
TGCAGTGCTAGAGCTGGAAACACCATATATTTT,CSARAGNTIYF,-,-,TRBV20-1,TRBJ1-3
TGTGCCAGCTCCCCGCCCTTGGACACACCAGAGAGCACCATATATTTT,CASSPPLDTPESTIYF,-,-,TRBV18,TRBJ1-3
TGCAGCGTGACCAGAGTACGCAACAGAATGAACACTGAAGCTTTCTTT,CSVTRVRNRMNTEAFF,-,-,TRBV29-1,TRBJ1-1
TGTGCCAGCACCCGGGGGGATACGCAGTATTTT,CASTRGDTQYF,few,-,TRBV9,TRBJ2-3
TGTGCCAGCTCACCACAGGGCGCCGAGCAGTACTTC,CASSPQGAEQYF,-,-,TRBV18,TRBJ2-7
TGTGCCAGCAGAGAAACACGGGGTAATTCACCCCTCCACTTT,CASRETRGNSPLHF,-,-,TRBV28,TRBJ1-6
TGTGCCAGCAGTTTTTCAGGGGGCACTGAAGCTTTCTTT,CASSFSGGTEAFF,-,TRBD1,TRBV6-5,TRBJ1-1
TGTGCCAGCAGTGTGAAGGGAGATACGCAGTATTTT,CASSVKGDTQYF,-,-,TRBV2,TRBJ2-3